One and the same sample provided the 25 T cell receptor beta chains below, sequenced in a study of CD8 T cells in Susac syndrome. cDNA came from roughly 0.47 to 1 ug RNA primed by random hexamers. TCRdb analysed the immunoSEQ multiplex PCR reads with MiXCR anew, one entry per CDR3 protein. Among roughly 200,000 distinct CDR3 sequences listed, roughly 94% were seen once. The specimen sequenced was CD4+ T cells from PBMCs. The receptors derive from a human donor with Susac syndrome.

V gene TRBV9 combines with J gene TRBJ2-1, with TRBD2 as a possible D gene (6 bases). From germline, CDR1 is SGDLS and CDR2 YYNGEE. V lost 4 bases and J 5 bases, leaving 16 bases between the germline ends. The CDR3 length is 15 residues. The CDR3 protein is CASSPFGTSDNEQFF. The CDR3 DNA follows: TGTGCCAGCAGCCCTTTCGGGACTTCTGACAATGAGCAGTTCTTC. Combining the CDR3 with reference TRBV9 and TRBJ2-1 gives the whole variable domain DSGVTQTPKHLITATGQRVTLRCSPRSGDLSVYWYQQSLDQGLQFLIQYYNGEERAKGNILERFSAQQFPDLHSELNLSSLELGDSALYFCASSPFGTSDNEQFFGPGTRLTVL.

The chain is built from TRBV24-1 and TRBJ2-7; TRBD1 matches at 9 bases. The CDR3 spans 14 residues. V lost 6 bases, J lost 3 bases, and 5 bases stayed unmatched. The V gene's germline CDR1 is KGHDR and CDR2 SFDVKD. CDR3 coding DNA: TGTGCCACCAGTCCGGGACAGGGTGACTACGAGCAGTACTTC. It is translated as CATSPGQGDYEQYF.

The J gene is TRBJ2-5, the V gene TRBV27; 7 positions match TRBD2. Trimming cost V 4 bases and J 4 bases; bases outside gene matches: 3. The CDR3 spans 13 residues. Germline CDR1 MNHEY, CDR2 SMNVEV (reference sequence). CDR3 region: CASSWERGETQYF. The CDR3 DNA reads TGTGCCAGCAGTTGGGAGCGGGGAGAGACCCAGTACTTC.

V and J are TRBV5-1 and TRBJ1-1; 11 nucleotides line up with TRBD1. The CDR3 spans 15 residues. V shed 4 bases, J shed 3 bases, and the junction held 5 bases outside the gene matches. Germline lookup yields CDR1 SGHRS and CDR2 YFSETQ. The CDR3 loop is CASSVGTGGDTEAFF. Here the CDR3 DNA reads TGCGCCAGCAGCGTAGGGACAGGGGGGGACACTGAAGCTTTCTTT.

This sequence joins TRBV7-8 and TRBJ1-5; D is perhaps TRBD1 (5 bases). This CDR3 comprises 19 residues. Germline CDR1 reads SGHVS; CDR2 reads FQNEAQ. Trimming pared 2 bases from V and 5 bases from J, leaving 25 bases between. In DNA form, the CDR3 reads TGTGCCAGCAGCTTATCGTTATTTCAGGGTGGCCGTTCGTATCAGCCCCAGCATTTT. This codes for CASSLSLFQGGRSYQPQHF. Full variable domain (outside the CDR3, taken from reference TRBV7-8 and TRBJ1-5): GAGVSQSPRYKVAKRGQDVALRCDPISGHVSLFWYQQALGQGPEFLTYFQNEAQLDKSGLPSDRFFAERPEGSVSTLKIQRTQQEDSAVYLCASSLSLFQGGRSYQPQHFGDGTRLSIL.

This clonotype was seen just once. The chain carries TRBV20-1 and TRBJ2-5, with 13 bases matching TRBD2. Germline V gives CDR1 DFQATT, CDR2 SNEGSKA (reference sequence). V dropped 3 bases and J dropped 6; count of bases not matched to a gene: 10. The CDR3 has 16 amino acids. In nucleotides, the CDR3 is TGCAGTGCTAGTGGTACTAGCGGGAGGGTACAAAAGACCCAGTACTTC. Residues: CSASGTSGRVQKTQYF.

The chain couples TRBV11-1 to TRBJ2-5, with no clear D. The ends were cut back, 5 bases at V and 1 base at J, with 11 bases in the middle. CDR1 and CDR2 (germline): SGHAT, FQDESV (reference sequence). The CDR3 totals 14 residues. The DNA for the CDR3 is TGTGCCAGCAGCCTTTTGGTCCCCCAAGAGACCCAGTACTTC. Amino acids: CASSLLVPQETQYF.

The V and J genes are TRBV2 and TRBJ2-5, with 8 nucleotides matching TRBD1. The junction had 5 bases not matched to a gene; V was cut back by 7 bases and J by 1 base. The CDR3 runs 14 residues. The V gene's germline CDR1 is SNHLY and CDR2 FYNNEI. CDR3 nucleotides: TGTGCCAGCAAGGGACAGGTTGGCCAAGAGACCCAGTACTTC. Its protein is CASKGQVGQETQYF.

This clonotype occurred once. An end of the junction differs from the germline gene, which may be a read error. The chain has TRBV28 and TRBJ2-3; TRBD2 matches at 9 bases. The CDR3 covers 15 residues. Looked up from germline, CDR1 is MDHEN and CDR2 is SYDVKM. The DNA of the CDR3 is TGTGCCAGCAGAACTGGGGGGACTAGCAGAGATACGCAGTATTTT. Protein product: CASRTGGTSRDTQYF.

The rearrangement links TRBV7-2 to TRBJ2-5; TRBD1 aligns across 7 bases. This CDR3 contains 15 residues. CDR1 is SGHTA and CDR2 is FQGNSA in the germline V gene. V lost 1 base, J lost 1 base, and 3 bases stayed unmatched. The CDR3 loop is CASSLDRGFQETQYF. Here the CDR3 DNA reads TGTGCCAGCAGCTTAGACAGGGGTTTCCAAGAGACCCAGTACTTC.

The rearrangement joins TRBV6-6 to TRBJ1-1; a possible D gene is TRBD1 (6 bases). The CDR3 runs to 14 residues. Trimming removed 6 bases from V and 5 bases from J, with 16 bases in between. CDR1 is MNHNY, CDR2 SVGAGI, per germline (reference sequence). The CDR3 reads CASSSRTEATEAFF. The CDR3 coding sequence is TGTGCCAGCAGCTCCCGGACAGAAGCAACTGAAGCTTTCTTT.

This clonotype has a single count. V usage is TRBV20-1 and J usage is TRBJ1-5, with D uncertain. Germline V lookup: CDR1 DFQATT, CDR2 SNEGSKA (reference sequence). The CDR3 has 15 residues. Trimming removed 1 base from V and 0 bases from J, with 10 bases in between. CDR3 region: CSARGTVDSNQPQHF. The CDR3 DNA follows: TGCAGTGCTAGAGGGACGGTTGATAGCAATCAGCCCCAGCATTTT.

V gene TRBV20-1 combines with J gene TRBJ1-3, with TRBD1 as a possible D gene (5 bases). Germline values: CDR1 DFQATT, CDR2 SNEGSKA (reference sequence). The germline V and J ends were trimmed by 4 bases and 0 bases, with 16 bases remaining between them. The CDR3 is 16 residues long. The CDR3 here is CSATKGLASSGNTIYF. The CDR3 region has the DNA TGCAGTGCTACCAAGGGGCTAGCTAGCTCTGGAAACACCATATATTTT.

DNA for the CDR3: TGTGCCAGCAGCTCCCGAATAGCGGGTCAGGAAGATACGCAGTATTTT. It translates to CASSSRIAGQEDTQYF. This chain links TRBV5-4 with TRBJ2-3; 7 bases agree with TRBD2. Germline V gene lookup returns CDR1 SGHNT and CDR2 YYREEE (reference sequence). The CDR3 extends over 16 amino acids. Trimming at V came to 3 bases and at J to 5 bases, leaving 12 bases not matched to a gene.

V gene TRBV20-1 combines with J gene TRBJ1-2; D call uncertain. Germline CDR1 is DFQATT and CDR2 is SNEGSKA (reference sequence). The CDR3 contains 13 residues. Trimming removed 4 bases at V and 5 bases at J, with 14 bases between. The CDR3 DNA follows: TGCAGTGCTACAAAGACATCCCAATATGGCTACACCTTC. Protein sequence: CSATKTSQYGYTF.

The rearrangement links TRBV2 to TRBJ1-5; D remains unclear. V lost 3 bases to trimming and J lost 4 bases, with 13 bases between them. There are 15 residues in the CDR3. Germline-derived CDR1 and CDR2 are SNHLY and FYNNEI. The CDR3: CASSDRLPLNQPQHF. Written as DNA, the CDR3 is TGTGCCAGCAGTGACAGGCTTCCCCTTAATCAGCCCCAGCATTTT.

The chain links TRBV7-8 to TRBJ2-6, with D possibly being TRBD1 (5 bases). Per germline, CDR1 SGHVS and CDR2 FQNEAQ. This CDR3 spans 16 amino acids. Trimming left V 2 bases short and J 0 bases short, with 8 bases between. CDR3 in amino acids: CASSLLRASGANVLTF. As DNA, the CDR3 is TGTGCCAGCAGCTTACTCAGGGCCTCTGGGGCCAACGTCCTGACTTTC.

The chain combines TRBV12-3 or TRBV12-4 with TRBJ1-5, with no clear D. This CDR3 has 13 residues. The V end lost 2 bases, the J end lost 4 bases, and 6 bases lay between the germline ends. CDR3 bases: TGTGCCAGCAGTTTAAACAGAAATCAGCCCCAGCATTTT. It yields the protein CASSLNRNQPQHF.

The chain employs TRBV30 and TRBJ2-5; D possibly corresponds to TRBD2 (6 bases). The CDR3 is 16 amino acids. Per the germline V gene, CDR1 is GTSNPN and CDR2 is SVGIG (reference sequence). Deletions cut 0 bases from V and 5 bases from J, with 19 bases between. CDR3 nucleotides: TGTGCCTGGAGTGTACTGGGGGGTCCATGGGGGGAGACCCAGTACTTC. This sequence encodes CAWSVLGGPWGETQYF.

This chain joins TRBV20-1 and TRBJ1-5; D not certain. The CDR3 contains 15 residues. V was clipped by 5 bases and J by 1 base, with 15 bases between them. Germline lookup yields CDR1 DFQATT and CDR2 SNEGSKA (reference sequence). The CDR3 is CSAQNSAVSNQPQHF. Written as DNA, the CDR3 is TGCAGTGCTCAGAACAGTGCCGTGAGCAATCAGCCCCAGCATTTT.

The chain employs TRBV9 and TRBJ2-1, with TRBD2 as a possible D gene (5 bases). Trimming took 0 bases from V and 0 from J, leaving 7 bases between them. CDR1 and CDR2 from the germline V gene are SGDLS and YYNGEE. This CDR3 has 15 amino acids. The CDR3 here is CASSVGTRSYNEQFF. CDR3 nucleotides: TGTGCCAGCAGCGTAGGGACTCGCTCCTACAATGAGCAGTTCTTC.

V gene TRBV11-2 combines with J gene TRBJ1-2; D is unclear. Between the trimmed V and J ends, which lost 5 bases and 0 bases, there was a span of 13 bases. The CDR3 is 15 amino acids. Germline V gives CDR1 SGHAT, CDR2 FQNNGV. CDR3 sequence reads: CASSHPREANYGYTF. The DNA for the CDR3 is TGTGCCAGCAGCCACCCCCGGGAAGCTAACTATGGCTACACCTTC. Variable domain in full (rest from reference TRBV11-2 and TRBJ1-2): EAGVAQSPRYKIIEKRQSVAFWCNPISGHATLYWYQQILGQGPKLLIQFQNNGVVDDSQLPKDRFSAERLKGVDSTLKIQPAKLEDSAVYLCASSHPREANYGYTFGSGTRLTVV.

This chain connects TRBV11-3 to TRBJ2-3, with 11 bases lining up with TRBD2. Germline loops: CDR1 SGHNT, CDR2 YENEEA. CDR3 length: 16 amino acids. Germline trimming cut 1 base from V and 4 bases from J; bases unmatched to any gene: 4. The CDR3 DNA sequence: TGTGCCAGCAGCTTAGCCCTAGCGGGAGGAGCAGATACGCAGTATTTT. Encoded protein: CASSLALAGGADTQYF.

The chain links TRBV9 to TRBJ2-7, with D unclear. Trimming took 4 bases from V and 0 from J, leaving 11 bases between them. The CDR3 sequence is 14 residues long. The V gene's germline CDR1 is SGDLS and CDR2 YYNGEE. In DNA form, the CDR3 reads TGTGCCAGCAGCAACGGGTGGAGCTCCTACGAGCAGTACTTC. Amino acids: CASSNGWSSYEQYF.

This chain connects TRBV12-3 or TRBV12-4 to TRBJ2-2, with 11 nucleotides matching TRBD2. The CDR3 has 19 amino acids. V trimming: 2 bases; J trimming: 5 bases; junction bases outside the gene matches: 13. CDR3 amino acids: CASSLIRLAGRKATGELFF. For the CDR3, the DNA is TGTGCCAGCAGTTTAATTCGACTAGCGGGGAGGAAAGCAACCGGGGAGCTGTTTTTT.